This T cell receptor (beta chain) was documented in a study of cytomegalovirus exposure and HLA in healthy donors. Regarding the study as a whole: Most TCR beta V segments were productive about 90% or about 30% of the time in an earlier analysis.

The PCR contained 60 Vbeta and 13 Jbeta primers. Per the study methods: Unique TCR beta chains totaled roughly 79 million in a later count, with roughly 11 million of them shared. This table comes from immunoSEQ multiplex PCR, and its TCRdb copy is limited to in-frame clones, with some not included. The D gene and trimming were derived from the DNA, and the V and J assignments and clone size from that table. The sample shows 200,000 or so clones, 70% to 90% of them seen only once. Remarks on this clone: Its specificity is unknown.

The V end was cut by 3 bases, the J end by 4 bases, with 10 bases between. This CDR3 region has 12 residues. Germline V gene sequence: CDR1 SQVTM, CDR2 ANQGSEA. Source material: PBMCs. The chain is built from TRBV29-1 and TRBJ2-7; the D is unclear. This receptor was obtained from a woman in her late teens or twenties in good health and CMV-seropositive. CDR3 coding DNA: TGCAGCGTTGAGACCGGAGTTTACGAGCAGTACTTC. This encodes CSVETGVYEQYF.